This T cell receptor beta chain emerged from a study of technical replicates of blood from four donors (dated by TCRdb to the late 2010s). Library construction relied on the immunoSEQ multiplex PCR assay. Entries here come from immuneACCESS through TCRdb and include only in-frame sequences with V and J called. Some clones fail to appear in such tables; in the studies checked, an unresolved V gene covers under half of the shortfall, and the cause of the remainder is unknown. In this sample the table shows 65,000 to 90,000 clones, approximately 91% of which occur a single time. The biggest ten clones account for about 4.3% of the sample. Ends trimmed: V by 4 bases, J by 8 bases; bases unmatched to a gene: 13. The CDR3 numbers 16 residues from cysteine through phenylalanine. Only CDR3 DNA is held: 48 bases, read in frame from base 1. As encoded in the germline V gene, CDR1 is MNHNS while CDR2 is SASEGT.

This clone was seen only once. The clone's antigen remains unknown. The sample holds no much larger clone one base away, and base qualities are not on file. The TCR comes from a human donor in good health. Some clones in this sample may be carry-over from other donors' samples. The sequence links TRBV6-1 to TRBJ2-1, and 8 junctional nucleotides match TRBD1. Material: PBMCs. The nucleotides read TGTGCCAGCAGTGTTTACAGGGGGGACCTTATCGATGAGCAGTTCTTC. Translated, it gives CASSVYRGDLIDEQFF.